A single sample is the source of the 9 T cell receptor beta chains below, sequenced in a study of breast tumors, draining lymph nodes, adjacent tissues. A single record per CDR3 protein comes from TCRdb applying MiXCR to the multiplex PCR reads. The sample lists under 150,000 distinct CDR3 sequences; 20% to 25% were seen once. Axillary draining lymph nodes of breast cancer patients supplied the node samples. Sequencing used axillary lymph node tissue. The receptors shown here come from a female donor with breast cancer. Some clones in this sample may be carry-over from other donors' samples.

This clonotype was recorded a few times. One base away lies a much larger clone, so this may be a sequencing read error. V usage is TRBV10-1 and J usage is TRBJ1-2; TRBD1 might be the D (6 bases). The germline V gene has CDR1 WNHNN and CDR2 SYGVQD (reference sequence). The CDR3 has 15 amino acids. The CDR3 protein is CAGRVLQGLYYGYTF. In DNA form, the CDR3 reads TGCGCCGGCAGAGTTTTACAGGGCCTCTACTATGGCTACACCTTC.

On this clonotype: Since a much larger clone is just one base distant, this may be a read error. The V and J genes are TRBV7-3 and TRBJ2-2; D possibly corresponds to TRBD1 (6 bases). V lost 2 bases and J 6 bases, leaving 10 bases between the germline ends. Germline V gene data show CDR1 as SGHTA and CDR2 as FQGTGA. This CDR3 spans 14 amino acids. The CDR3 coding sequence is TGTGCCAGCAGCTTAGCCCCAGGGGCCGGGGAGCTGTTTTTT. Translation gives CASSLAPGAGELFF.

At least ten counts were recorded for this clonotype. V and J are TRBV9 and TRBJ2-5, with TRBD2 identical over 10 bases. The germline CDR1 and CDR2 sequences are SGDLS and YYNGEE. The CDR3 sequence is 18 residues long. The J segment lost 0 bases and the V segment lost 0 bases, leaving 8 bases of the junction unmatched. CDR3 loop: CASSVGASGSYYQETQYF. The CDR3 region has the DNA TGTGCCAGCAGCGTAGGGGCTAGCGGGAGTTATTACCAAGAGACCCAGTACTTC.

This clonotype has more than one count but fewer than ten. A much larger clone differs by one base, so this may be a read error. The chain carries TRBV24-1 and TRBJ2-7; D possibly matches TRBD1 or TRBD2 (6 bases each). V dropped 0 bases and J dropped 0 bases, with 8 bases sitting between them. This CDR3 spans 15 amino acids. The germline CDR1 and CDR2 sequences are KGHDR and SFDVKD. The CDR3 coding sequence is TGTGCCACCAGTGATTTGAGGGGGGACTCCTACGAGCAGTACTTC. It yields the protein CATSDLRGDSYEQYF.

The table lists this clonotype with a few counts. The chain is built from TRBV28 and TRBJ2-3; 8 bases fit TRBD2. The J segment lost 6 bases and the V segment lost 3 bases, leaving 8 bases of the junction unmatched. Per the germline V gene, CDR1 is MDHEN and CDR2 is SYDVKM. CDR3 length: 15 amino acids. The CDR3 protein is CASSLDRGGRDTQYF. In DNA form, the CDR3 reads TGTGCCAGCAGTTTGGACCGGGGGGGACGGGATACGCAGTATTTT. Variable domain in full (rest from reference TRBV28 and TRBJ2-3): DVKVTQSSRYLVKRTGEKVFLECVQDMDHENMFWYRQDPGLGLRLIYFSYDVKMKEKGDIPEGYSVSREKKERFSLILESASTNQTSMYLCASSLDRGGRDTQYFGPGTRLTVL.

A word on this clonotype: A much larger clone sits a single nucleotide away, making a read error possible. This chain uses TRBV5-5 with TRBJ1-4; D remains unclear. V was trimmed by 4 bases and J by 7 bases, leaving 17 bases between them. Germline assignment: CDR1 SGHKS and CDR2 YYEKEE (reference sequence). The length of the CDR3 is 15 residues. The CDR3 DNA follows: TGTGCCAGCAGCCCCTCCATTCAATCGAGTGAAAAACTGTTTTTT. Protein product: CASSPSIQSSEKLFF.

At least ten counts were recorded for this clonotype. V usage is TRBV20-1 and J usage is TRBJ2-7, with TRBD1 matching over 9 bases. With 0 bases clipped from V and 3 bases from J, the junction kept 3 bases outside the gene matches. The CDR3 has 14 amino acids. Germline loops: CDR1 DFQATT, CDR2 SNEGSKA (reference sequence). The CDR3 protein is CSARDMGQGYEQYF. The DNA for the CDR3 is TGCAGTGCTAGAGATATGGGACAGGGCTACGAGCAGTACTTC.

Many counts were recorded for this clonotype. The chain has TRBV9 and TRBJ2-3; weak D call: TRBD2 (6 bases). The length of the CDR3 is 15 residues. Germline V CDR1 and CDR2: SGDLS, YYNGEE. The V end lost 5 bases, the J end lost 1 base, and 14 bases lay between the germline ends. The CDR3 spells CASSEEGRGTDTQYF. CDR3 in DNA: TGTGCCAGCAGTGAGGAGGGCCGGGGCACAGATACGCAGTATTTT.

The V gene is TRBV19, the J gene TRBJ1-1; D is unresolved. Between the trimmed V and J ends, which lost 7 bases and 11 bases, there was a span of 14 bases. Germline V gene data show CDR1 as LNHDA and CDR2 as SQIVND (reference sequence). The CDR3 extends over 11 amino acids. CDR3: CASTAYGAAFF. The DNA for the CDR3 is TGTGCCAGTACGGCATACGGCGCCGCTTTCTTT.